The TCR beta chain under discussion was sequenced for a study of OX40 agonist ivuxolimab in advanced cancers. Study at large: Age averaged around 58 years (range about 23 to 80), and more than 80% were male. Study-wide results and caveats: Compared with CD4+, CD8+ T cells on average had more expanded clones. It was also the case that some nonresponders had low normalized T-cell clonal expansion.

Germline V CDR1 and CDR2: SNHLY, FYNNEI. The V and J ends lost 9 bases and 0 bases respectively, with 12 bases between them. CDR3 size: 14 residues. To note about this clone: The antigen is not known.

The repertoire was sequenced with immunoSEQ multiplex PCR; TCRdb's copy has only in-frame clones and lacks some. The table includes some 57,000 clones, 85% to 90% detected once. This sequence was found in an adult with an advanced solid tumor such as melanoma, head and neck, liver or kidney cancer. The material was CD4+ or CD8+ T cells sorted from blood, obtained in a trial of the OX40 agonist ivuxolimab. This chain joins TRBV2 and TRBJ2-1; D might be TRBD1 or TRBD2, each matching 5 bases. The DNA of the CDR3 is TGTGCCAGTACCGAGAGGGGCTCCTACAATGAGCAGTTCTTC. Translating gives CASTERGSYNEQFF.